These 26 T cell receptor beta chains originate from one sample sequenced in a study of T cell changes during pregnancy in multiple sclerosis. Clones were sequenced by immunoSEQ multiplex PCR, and TCRdb holds only the in-frame ones, with some missing. The sample contains roughly 53,000 clones, around nine tenths of which appear only once. The input for sequencing was CD8+ T cells from peripheral blood mononuclear cells, taken before pregnancy. The receptors were gathered from a female donor with multiple sclerosis, enrolled in a pregnancy study.

J is TRBJ1-4 and V is TRBV12-5, with TRBD1 matching 12 bases. The germline V gene encodes CDR1 LGHNT and CDR2 FRNRAP. This CDR3 is 18 amino acids long. The V segment lost 2 bases and the J segment 3 bases; nucleotides outside the gene matches: 7. In DNA, the CDR3 is TGTGCTAGTGGTTTGTGGCCGGGACAGGGGGCCGCTAATGAAAAACTGTTTTTT. It encodes CASGLWPGQGAANEKLFF.

The rearrangement joins TRBV15 to TRBJ1-6; D ambiguous. Germline CDR1 is LNHNV and CDR2 is YYDKDF (reference sequence). CDR3 length: 13 amino acids. V lost 9 bases and J lost 3, with 9 bases in between. CDR3 sequence (DNA): TGTGCCACACGACACGACTATAATTCACCCCTCCACTTT. Protein product: CATRHDYNSPLHF. The whole variable domain, remainder taken from reference TRBV15 and TRBJ1-6, is DAMVIQNPRYQVTQFGKPVTLSCSQTLNHNVMYWYQQKSSQAPKLLFHYYDKDFNNEADTPDNFQSRRPNTSFCFLDIRSPGLGDTAMYLCATRHDYNSPLHFGNGTRLTVT.

The rearrangement links TRBV7-3 to TRBJ2-3; TRBD2 might be the D (5 bases). CDR1 and CDR2 from the germline V gene are SGHTA and FQGTGA. This CDR3 has 12 amino acids. Here the CDR3 reads CGPRALEDTQYF. CDR3 coding DNA: TGTGGTCCGCGGGCCTTGGAAGATACGCAGTATTTT.

The chain links TRBV9 to TRBJ2-5, with D possibly matching TRBD1 (6 bases). Germline loops: CDR1 SGDLS, CDR2 YYNGEE. The CDR3 loop spans 15 amino acids. V lost 4 bases, J lost 5 bases, and 18 bases lay in between. The chain's CDR3 is CASSPGAQGLETQYF. DNA for the CDR3: TGTGCCAGCAGCCCTGGAGCCCAGGGGCTGGAGACCCAGTACTTC.

The chain combines TRBV19 with TRBJ2-2; TRBD2 aligns across 7 bases. From germline, CDR1 is LNHDA and CDR2 SQIVND (reference sequence). The CDR3 loop spans 11 amino acids. V was pared by 4 bases and J by 13 bases, with 3 bases of the junction left unmatched. The CDR3: CASSTGGRLFF. The CDR3 DNA is TGTGCCAGTAGTACCGGGGGGAGGCTGTTTTTT. Complete variable domain (other parts from reference TRBV19 and TRBJ2-2): DGGITQSPKYLFRKEGQNVTLSCEQNLNHDAMYWYRQDPGQGLRLIYYSQIVNDFQKGDIAEGYSVSREKKESFPLTVTSAQKNPTAFYLCASSTGGRLFFGEGSRLTVL.

In its sample, this clone is medium-sized (0.01 to 0.1%). V gene TRBV2 combines with J gene TRBJ2-7; 9 nucleotides align to TRBD1. Germline V lookup: CDR1 SNHLY, CDR2 FYNNEI. J was trimmed by 5 bases and V by 3 bases; bases with no gene match: 11. This CDR3 is built from 16 residues. CDR3 sequence reads: CASSEGQGLGFDEQYF. The CDR3 nucleotides read TGTGCCAGCAGTGAGGGACAGGGATTAGGCTTTGACGAGCAGTACTTC.

The V call is TRBV7-2, the J call TRBJ1-5; D unresolved. The CDR3 totals 15 residues. Trimming shortened V by 3 bases and J by 4 bases, and 13 bases separated the two germline ends. Germline V gene lookup returns CDR1 SGHTA and CDR2 FQGNSA. The CDR3 DNA follows: TGTGCCAGCAGCTTCTTGACTCAAATGAATCAGCCCCAGCATTTT. Protein sequence: CASSFLTQMNQPQHF.

This clone was observed at least ten times. This chain uses TRBV5-6 with TRBJ1-2; D remains ambiguous. In germline, CDR1 is SGHDT, CDR2 YYEEEE. V shed 0 bases and J shed 1 base, with 7 bases lying between them. The CDR3 contains 14 residues. In nucleotides, the CDR3 is TGTGCCAGCAGCTTGGGACAACTTAACTATGGCTACACCTTC. This sequence encodes CASSLGQLNYGYTF.

The chain combines TRBV4-3 with TRBJ1-2; D not resolved. Germline lookup yields CDR1 LGHNA and CDR2 YSLEER. Deletions cut 0 bases from V and 4 bases from J, with 12 bases between. The CDR3 spans 15 residues. CDR3: CASSQEYGGGYGYTF. For the CDR3, the DNA is TGCGCCAGCAGCCAAGAGTATGGTGGCGGCTATGGCTACACCTTC.

The genes are TRBV27 and TRBJ1-2; D is perhaps TRBD1 (6 bases). The CDR3 runs to 13 residues. V was trimmed by 2 bases and J by 5 bases, leaving 9 bases between them. Germline values: CDR1 MNHEY, CDR2 SMNVEV (reference sequence). The CDR3 spells CASSLNRVYGYTF. The CDR3 DNA sequence: TGTGCCAGCAGTTTAAACAGGGTATATGGCTACACCTTC.

The chain links TRBV10-1 to TRBJ1-4, with 8 bases lining up with TRBD1. V lost 5 bases and J lost 8; bases outside the gene matches: 7. Germline V gene data show CDR1 as WNHNN and CDR2 as SYGVQD (reference sequence). The CDR3 is made up of 14 amino acids. The CDR3: CASSLDRVGEKLFF. DNA for the CDR3: TGCGCCAGCAGTCTGGACAGGGTCGGAGAAAAACTGTTTTTT.

This chain uses TRBV7-9 with TRBJ2-3, with TRBD2 matching over 10 bases. Germline CDR1 SEHNR, CDR2 FQNEAQ (reference sequence). CDR3 size: 16 residues. J lost 0 bases, V lost 3 bases, and 3 bases had no gene match. For the CDR3, the DNA is TGTGCCAGCAGCTTGTTAGCGGGGGGCAGCACAGATACGCAGTATTTT. Protein sequence: CASSLLAGGSTDTQYF. Using reference TRBV7-9 and TRBJ2-3 for the parts outside the CDR3, the full variable domain is DTGVSQNPRHKITKRGQNVTFRCDPISEHNRLYWYRQTLGQGPEFLTYFQNEAQLEKSRLLSDRFSAERPKGSFSTLEIQRTEQGDSAMYLCASSLLAGGSTDTQYFGPGTRLTVL.

The rearrangement links TRBV7-4 to TRBJ1-3, with D maybe TRBD1 (6 bases). The length of the CDR3 is 15 residues. In germline, CDR1 is SGHVT, CDR2 SQSDAQ. The germline V and J ends were trimmed by 1 base and 2 bases, with 9 bases remaining between them. The CDR3 DNA reads as TGTGCCAGCAGCTTAGAGAGACAGGCTGGAAACACCATATATTTT. Translated: CASSLERQAGNTIYF.

This chain uses TRBV9 with TRBJ1-2, with a tentative D call TRBD1 (6 bases). Trimming left V 2 bases short and J 2 bases short, with 10 bases between. There are 14 residues in the CDR3. Germline CDR1 SGDLS, CDR2 YYNGEE. Here the CDR3 reads CASSVGRGNYGYTF. DNA of the CDR3: TGTGCCAGCAGCGTCGGCAGGGGAAACTATGGCTACACCTTC.

V is TRBV11-2 and J is TRBJ2-4; 8 bases fit TRBD2. The germline V gene has CDR1 SGHAT and CDR2 FQNNGV. The CDR3 has 12 residues. V shed 3 bases, J shed 8 bases, and the junction held 0 bases outside the gene matches. CDR3 sequence: CASSFGGDIQYF. CDR3 sequence (DNA): TGTGCCAGCAGCTTCGGGGGGGACATTCAGTACTTC.

V gene TRBV7-6 combines with J gene TRBJ2-5; maybe TRBD1 (6 bases). CDR3 length equals 14 residues. From germline, CDR1 is SGHVS and CDR2 FNYEAQ. Trimming shortened V by 3 bases and J by 2 bases, and 10 bases separated the two germline ends. The CDR3 sequence: CASSFGQLQETQYF. In nucleotides, the CDR3 is TGTGCCAGCAGCTTTGGACAGCTTCAAGAGACCCAGTACTTC.

This chain joins TRBV27 and TRBJ1-5, with TRBD1 as a possible D gene (6 bases). The CDR3 has 13 amino acids. Germline CDR1 is MNHEY and CDR2 is SMNVEV (reference sequence). V was trimmed by 3 bases and J by 7 bases, leaving 10 bases between them. In nucleotides, the CDR3 is TGTGCCAGCAGTTTTGGGGGCCGACAGCCCCAGCATTTT. It is translated as CASSFGGRQPQHF.

The rearrangement links TRBV5-6 to TRBJ2-7, with 7 positions matching TRBD2. V trimming: 4 bases; J trimming: 0 bases; junction bases outside the gene matches: 13. The CDR3 covers 17 residues. Germline CDR1 and CDR2: SGHDT and YYEEEE. This CDR3 reads CASSHPTGGTSSYEQYF. The CDR3 bases are TGTGCCAGCAGCCACCCGACGGGAGGTACTAGCTCCTACGAGCAGTACTTC.

The V gene is TRBV25-1, the J gene TRBJ2-1, with a weak D call TRBD1 (5 bases). The V gene lost 0 bases and the J gene lost 7 bases, with 13 bases spanning the gap. The CDR3 totals 15 residues. Germline V gene lookup returns CDR1 MGHDK and CDR2 SYGVNS. The CDR3 nucleotides are TGTGCCAGCAGTGAATACTGGGGCGACGGTAATGAGCAGTTCTTC. Translated: CASSEYWGDGNEQFF.

The chain uses TRBV7-9 and TRBJ2-7; 13 positions match TRBD2. The CDR3 is made up of 16 amino acids. V shed 5 bases, J shed 5 bases, and the junction held 9 bases outside the gene matches. The germline gives CDR1 SEHNR, CDR2 FQNEAQ (reference sequence). The CDR3 DNA reads TGTGCCAGCAGCCCTACTAGCGGGGGGGCTCCCAACGAGCAGTACTTC. Its protein is CASSPTSGGAPNEQYF.

This chain joins TRBV7-9 and TRBJ1-2; tentative D call: TRBD1 (6 bases). Germline V gene sequence: CDR1 SEHNR, CDR2 FQNEAQ (reference sequence). V lost 7 bases, J lost 5 bases, and 14 bases lay in between. The CDR3 covers 13 residues. CDR3 sequence: CASTMDSAYGYTF. The CDR3 DNA is TGTGCCAGCACTATGGACAGTGCTTATGGCTACACCTTC. Complete variable domain (other parts from reference TRBV7-9 and TRBJ1-2): DTGVSQNPRHKITKRGQNVTFRCDPISEHNRLYWYRQTLGQGPEFLTYFQNEAQLEKSRLLSDRFSAERPKGSFSTLEIQRTEQGDSAMYLCASTMDSAYGYTFGSGTRLTVV.

The V gene is TRBV12-5, the J gene TRBJ2-1, with D possibly matching TRBD1 (5 bases). V was shortened by 2 bases and J by 7 bases, with 6 bases between the two germline ends. Germline CDR1 LGHNT, CDR2 FRNRAP. This CDR3 is built from 12 residues. CDR3 nucleotide sequence: TGTGCTAGTGGTTTGCAGGGAAATGAGCAGTTCTTC. The encoded protein is CASGLQGNEQFF.

The chain couples TRBV10-3 to TRBJ2-7, with D possibly TRBD2 on 6 matching bases. Germline V CDR1 and CDR2: ENHRY, SYGVKD. The V end lost 5 bases, the J end lost 2 bases, and 16 bases lay between the germline ends. This CDR3 has 15 amino acids. The CDR3 DNA reads TGTGCCATCAGTTATCTTTTGGGGGGAGCCTACGAGCAGTACTTC. This sequence encodes CAISYLLGGAYEQYF.

This clone was seen just once. The chain is built from TRBV29-1 and TRBJ2-7; a weak D match, TRBD2 (5 bases). This CDR3 has 13 residues. Trimming stripped 7 bases from V and 1 base from J, with 14 bases between. The germline CDR1 and CDR2 sequences are SQVTM and ANQGSEA. The chain's CDR3 is CSATRVGSYEQYF. CDR3 bases: TGCAGCGCTACTAGGGTGGGGTCCTACGAGCAGTACTTC.

This chain connects TRBV11-2 to TRBJ2-7, with 9 bases lining up with TRBD1. J lost 0 bases, V lost 5 bases, and 8 bases had no gene match. CDR1 SGHAT and CDR2 FQNNGV come from the germline V gene. The CDR3 covers 16 residues. The CDR3 loop is CASSTSGTGISYEQYF. The CDR3 coding sequence is TGTGCCAGCAGCACCTCCGGGACAGGGATCTCCTACGAGCAGTACTTC.

V is TRBV10-3 and J is TRBJ2-1, with 9 bases matching TRBD2. Germline CDR1 is ENHRY and CDR2 is SYGVKD. There are 15 residues in the CDR3. The junction had 7 bases not matched to a gene; V was cut back by 6 bases and J by 4 bases. For the CDR3, the DNA is TGTGCCATCAGCGTAAGCGGGGGGAATTACAATGAGCAGTTCTTC. Encoded protein: CAISVSGGNYNEQFF.